A selection of T cell receptor beta chains follows, all from one sample in a study of CD4 T cells in relation to SARS-CoV-2 and coronaviruses. The protocol was immunoSEQ multiplex PCR, while the TCRdb copy is restricted to in-frame clones and leaves out a portion. This sample carries about 47,000 clones, over 75% of them seen once, and the ten largest clones take 1.1% to 1.5%. The antigens for these receptors are not known. The sample consisted of naive CD4+ T cells from PBMCs, cultured in vitro. Every receptor here comes from an adult with COVID-19. CDR3s leave out the opening cysteine and the closing phenylalanine or tryptophan. D genes are given only for firm matches.

v_call,d_call,cdr3_aa
TRBV27,TRBD2,ASSVGLAGYYEQY
TRBV7-9,-,ASSHGGGGGTQY
TRBV6-2/TRBV6-3,-,ASSPSYEQY
TRBV7-9,-,ASSPSGVQETQY
TRBV10-3,TRBD2,ATRRLGTSGQETQY
TRBV21-1,-,ASSKSSREQF
TRBV19,TRBD1,ASSWDRVKEAF
TRBV2,-,AGGELGISYEQF
TRBV2,TRBD1,ASRRGQGINQPQH
TRBV7-9,TRBD1,ASSVGTGQETQY
TRBV1,-,TSSQDLAGQENTEAF
TRBV28,TRBD1,ASRPGQGAAEQY
TRBV6-1,-,ASSEAPRGVYEQY
TRBV14,-,ASSHSSYIDTQY
TRBV28,TRBD2,ASRGTGLAGGEGEQY
TRBV6-6,TRBD2,ASTLAGGPGHNEQF
TRBV6-4,-,ARRGKRAVAKNIQY
TRBV15,TRBD2,ATSRDREGPDEQY
TRBV7-3,-,ASSSLGSSTGELF
TRBV19,-,ASSKGPNQETQY
TRBV6-1,TRBD2,ASSEKAGGPDEQY
TRBV7-9,-,ASSPWLRRDDTDTQY
TRBV15,-,ATSWVGNQPQH
TRBV3-1/TRBV3-2,-,ASSPEGDTQY
TRBV18,-,ASSPRGRTYEQY